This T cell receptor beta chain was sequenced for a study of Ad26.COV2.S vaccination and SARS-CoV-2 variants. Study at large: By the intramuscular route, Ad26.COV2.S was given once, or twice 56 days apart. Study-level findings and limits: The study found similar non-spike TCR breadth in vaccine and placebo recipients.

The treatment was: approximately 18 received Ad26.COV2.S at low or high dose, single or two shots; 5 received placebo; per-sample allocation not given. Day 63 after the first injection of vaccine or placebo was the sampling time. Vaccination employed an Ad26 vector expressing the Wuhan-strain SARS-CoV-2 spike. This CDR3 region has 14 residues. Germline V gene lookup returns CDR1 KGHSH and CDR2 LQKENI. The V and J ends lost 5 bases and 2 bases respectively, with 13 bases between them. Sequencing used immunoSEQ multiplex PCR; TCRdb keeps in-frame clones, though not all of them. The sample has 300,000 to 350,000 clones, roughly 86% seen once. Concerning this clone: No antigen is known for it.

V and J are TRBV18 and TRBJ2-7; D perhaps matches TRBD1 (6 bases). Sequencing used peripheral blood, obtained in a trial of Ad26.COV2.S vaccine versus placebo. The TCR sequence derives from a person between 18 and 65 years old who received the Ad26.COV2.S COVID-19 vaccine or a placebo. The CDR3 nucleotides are TGTGCCAGCTCATCAAGGACAGAAGCCTACGAGCAGTACTTC. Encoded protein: CASSSRTEAYEQYF.